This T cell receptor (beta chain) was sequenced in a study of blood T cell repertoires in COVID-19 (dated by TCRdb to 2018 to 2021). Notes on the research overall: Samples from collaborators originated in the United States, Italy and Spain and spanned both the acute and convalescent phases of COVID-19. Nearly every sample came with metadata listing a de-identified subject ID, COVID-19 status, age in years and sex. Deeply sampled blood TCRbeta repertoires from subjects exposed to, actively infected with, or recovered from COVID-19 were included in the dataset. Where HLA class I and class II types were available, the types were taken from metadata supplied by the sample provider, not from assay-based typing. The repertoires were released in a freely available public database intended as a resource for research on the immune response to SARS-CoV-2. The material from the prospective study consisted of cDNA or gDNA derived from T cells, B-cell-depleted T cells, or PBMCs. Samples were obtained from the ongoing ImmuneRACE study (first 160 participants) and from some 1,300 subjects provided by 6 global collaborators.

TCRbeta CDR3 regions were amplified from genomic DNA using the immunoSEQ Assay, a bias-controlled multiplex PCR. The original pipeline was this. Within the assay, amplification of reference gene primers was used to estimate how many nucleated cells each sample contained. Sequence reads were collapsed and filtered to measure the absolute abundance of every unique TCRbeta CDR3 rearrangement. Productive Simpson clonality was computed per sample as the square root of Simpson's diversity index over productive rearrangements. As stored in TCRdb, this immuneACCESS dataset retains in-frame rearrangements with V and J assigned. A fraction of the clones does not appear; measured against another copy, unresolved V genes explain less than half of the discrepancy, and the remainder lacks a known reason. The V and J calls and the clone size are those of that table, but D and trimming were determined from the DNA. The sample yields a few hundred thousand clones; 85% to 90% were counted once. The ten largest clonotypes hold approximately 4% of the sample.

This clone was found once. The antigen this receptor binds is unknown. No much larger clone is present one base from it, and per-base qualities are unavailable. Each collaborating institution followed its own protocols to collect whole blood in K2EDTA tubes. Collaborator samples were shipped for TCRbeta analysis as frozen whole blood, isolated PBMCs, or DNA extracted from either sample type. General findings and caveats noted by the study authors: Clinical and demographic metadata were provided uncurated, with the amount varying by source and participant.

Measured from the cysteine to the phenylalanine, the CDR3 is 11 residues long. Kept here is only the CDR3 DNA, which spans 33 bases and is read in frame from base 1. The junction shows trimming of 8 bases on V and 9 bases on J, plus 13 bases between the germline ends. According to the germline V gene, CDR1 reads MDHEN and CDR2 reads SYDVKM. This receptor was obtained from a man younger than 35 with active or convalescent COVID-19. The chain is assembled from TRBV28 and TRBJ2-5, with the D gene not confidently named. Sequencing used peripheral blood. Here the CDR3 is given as CASSHSKAQYF. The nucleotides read TGTGCCAGCTCCCACTCTAAAGCCCAGTACTTC.